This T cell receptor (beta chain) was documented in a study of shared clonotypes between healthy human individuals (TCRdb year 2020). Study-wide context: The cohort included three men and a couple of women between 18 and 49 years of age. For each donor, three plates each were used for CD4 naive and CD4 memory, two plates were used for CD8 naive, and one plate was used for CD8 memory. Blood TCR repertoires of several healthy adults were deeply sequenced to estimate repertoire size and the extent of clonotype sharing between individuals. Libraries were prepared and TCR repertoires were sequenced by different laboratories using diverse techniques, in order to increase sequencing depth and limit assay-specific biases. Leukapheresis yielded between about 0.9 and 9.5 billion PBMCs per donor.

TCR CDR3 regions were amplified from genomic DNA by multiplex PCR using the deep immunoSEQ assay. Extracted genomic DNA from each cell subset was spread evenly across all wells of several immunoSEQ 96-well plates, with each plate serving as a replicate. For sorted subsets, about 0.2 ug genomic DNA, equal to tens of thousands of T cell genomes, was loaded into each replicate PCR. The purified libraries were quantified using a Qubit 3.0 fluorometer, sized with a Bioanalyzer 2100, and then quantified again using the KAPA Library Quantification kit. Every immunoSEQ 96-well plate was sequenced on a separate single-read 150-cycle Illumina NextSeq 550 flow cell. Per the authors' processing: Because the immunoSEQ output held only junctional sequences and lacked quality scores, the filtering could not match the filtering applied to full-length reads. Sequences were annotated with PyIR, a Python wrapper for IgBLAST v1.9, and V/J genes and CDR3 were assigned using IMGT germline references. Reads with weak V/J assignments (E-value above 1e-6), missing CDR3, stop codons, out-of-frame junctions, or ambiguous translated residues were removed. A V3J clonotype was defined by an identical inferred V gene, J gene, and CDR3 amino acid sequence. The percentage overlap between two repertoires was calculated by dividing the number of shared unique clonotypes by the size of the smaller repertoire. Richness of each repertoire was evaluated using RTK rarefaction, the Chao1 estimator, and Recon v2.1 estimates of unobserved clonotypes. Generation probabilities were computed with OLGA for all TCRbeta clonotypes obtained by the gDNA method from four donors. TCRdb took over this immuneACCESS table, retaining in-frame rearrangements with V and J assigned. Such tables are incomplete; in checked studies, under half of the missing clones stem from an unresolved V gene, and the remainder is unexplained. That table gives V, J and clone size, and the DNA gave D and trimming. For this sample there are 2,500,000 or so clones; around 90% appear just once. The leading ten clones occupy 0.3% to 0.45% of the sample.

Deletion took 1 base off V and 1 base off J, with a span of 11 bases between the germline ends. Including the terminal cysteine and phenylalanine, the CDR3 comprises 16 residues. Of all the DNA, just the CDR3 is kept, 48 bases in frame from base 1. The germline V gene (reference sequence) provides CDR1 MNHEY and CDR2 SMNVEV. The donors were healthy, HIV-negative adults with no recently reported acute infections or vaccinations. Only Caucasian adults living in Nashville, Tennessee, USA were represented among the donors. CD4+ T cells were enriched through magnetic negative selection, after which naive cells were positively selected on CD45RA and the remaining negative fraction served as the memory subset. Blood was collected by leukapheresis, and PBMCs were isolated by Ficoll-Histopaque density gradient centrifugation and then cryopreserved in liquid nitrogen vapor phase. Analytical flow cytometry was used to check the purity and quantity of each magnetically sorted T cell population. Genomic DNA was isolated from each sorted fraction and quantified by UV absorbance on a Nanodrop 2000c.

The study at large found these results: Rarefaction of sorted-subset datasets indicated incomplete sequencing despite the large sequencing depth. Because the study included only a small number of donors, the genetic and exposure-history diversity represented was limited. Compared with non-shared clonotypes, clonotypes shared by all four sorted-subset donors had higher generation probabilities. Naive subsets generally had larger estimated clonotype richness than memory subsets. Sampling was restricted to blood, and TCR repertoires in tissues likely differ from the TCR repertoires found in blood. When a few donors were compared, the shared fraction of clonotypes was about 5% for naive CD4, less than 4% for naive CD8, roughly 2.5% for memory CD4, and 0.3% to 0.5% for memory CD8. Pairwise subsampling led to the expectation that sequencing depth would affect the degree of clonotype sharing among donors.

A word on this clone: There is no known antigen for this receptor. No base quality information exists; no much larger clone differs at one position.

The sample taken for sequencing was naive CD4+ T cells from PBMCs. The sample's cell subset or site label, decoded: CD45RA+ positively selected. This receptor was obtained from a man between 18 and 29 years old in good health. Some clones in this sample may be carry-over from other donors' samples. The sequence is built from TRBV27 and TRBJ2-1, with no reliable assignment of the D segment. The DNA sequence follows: TGTGCCAGCAGTTTATTGGCTCGCGAGTCCTACAATGAGCAGTTCTTC. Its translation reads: CASSLLARESYNEQFF.